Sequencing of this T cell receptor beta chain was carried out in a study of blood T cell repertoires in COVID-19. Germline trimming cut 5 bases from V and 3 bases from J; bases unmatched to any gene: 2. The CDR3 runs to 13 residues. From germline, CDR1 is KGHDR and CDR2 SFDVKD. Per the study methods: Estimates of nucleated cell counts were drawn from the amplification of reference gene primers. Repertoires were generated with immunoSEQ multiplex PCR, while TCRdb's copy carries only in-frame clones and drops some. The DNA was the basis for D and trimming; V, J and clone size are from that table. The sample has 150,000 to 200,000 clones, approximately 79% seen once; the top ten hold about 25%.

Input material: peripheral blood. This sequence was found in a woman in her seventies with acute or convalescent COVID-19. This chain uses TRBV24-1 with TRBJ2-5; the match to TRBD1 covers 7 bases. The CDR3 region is CATSGDSKETQYF. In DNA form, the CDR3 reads TGTGCCACCAGTGGGGACAGCAAAGAGACCCAGTACTTC.